This T cell receptor (beta chain) was profiled in a study of technical replicates of blood from several donors. Method: immunoSEQ multiplex PCR; TCRdb's copy keeps in-frame clones and lacks some. The sample lists over 90,000 clones, about 95% occurring once. The ends lost 4 bases at V and 5 bases at J; junction bases unmatched: 10. The CDR3 runs 16 residues. Germline CDR1 and CDR2: SGHAT and FQNNGV. Material for sequencing was T cells isolated from PBMCs. This receptor was taken from a human donor in good health. The chain joins TRBV11-2 to TRBJ2-1, with 8 nucleotides matching TRBD2. The CDR3 DNA reads TGTGCCAGCAGCTCTATAGCGGGGAGGACGCACAATGAGCAGTTCTTC. This translates into CASSSIAGRTHNEQFF.